Listed below are T cell receptor beta chains from one sample, sequenced in a study of blood T cell repertoires in COVID-19. Method: immunoSEQ multiplex PCR; TCRdb's copy keeps in-frame clones and lacks some. The table has around 150,000 clones, approximately 91% seen once. Sequenced input: peripheral blood. Receptors were obtained from a man aged 18-30 years with acute or convalescent COVID-19. The CDR3 runs from the conserved cysteine through the conserved F or W. D genes are given only for firm matches. Only some rows state a clone size, as once, few, many or a class for expanded clones.

V: TRBV13
J: TRBJ2-2
D: NA
size: NA
CDR3: CASTEGGGRIVNTGELFF
DNA: TGTGCCAGCACCGAAGGGGGGGGCAGGATAGTGAACACCGGGGAGCTGTTTTTT

V: TRBV5-1
J: TRBJ1-2
D: TRBD1
size: NA
CDR3: CASSPGTGYYGYTF
DNA: TGCGCCAGCAGCCCCGGGACAGGGTACTATGGCTACACCTTC

V: TRBV27
J: TRBJ2-7
D: NA
size: once
CDR3: CASSGPGAGTYEQYF
DNA: TGTGCCAGCAGTGGGCCAGGGGCGGGTACCTACGAGCAGTACTTC

V: TRBV30
J: TRBJ1-1
D: NA
size: NA
CDR3: CAWSVHLTLNTEAFF
DNA: TGTGCCTGGAGTGTACATCTCACCCTGAACACTGAAGCTTTCTTT

V: TRBV6-5
J: TRBJ1-3
D: NA
size: NA
CDR3: CASSYDNSGNTIYF
DNA: TGTGCCAGCAGTTACGACAACTCTGGAAACACTATATATTTT

V: TRBV6-6
J: TRBJ2-1
D: NA
size: NA
CDR3: CASFRDSSYNEQFF
DNA: TGTGCCAGCTTCCGGGACTCATCCTACAATGAGCAGTTCTTC

V: TRBV3-1/TRBV3-2
J: TRBJ2-3
D: TRBD2
size: NA
CDR3: CASSQDGRAGGISTDTQYF
DNA: TGTGCCAGCAGCCAAGATGGAAGAGCGGGAGGGATTAGCACAGATACGCAGTATTTT

V: TRBV18
J: TRBJ2-7
D: TRBD2
size: NA
CDR3: CASSPWLAGGGRDEQYF
DNA: TGTGCCAGCTCCCCATGGCTAGCGGGAGGTGGTCGGGACGAGCAGTACTTC

V: TRBV11-2
J: TRBJ1-3
D: NA
size: NA
CDR3: CASSYWGDPGNTIYF
DNA: TGTGCCAGCAGCTACTGGGGGGATCCTGGAAACACCATATATTTT

V: TRBV25-1
J: TRBJ1-5
D: TRBD1
size: NA
CDR3: CASSGDRVGQPQHF
DNA: TGTGCCAGCAGTGGGGACAGGGTGGGTCAGCCCCAGCATTTT

V: TRBV27
J: TRBJ1-2
D: NA
size: NA
CDR3: CASSLAGPGGYTF
DNA: TGTGCCAGCAGTTTGGCAGGGCCAGGTGGCTACACCTTC

V: TRBV14
J: TRBJ1-4
D: NA
size: NA
CDR3: CASSLGMVGYNEKLFF
DNA: TGTGCCAGCAGCCTCGGGATGGTCGGCTATAATGAAAAACTGTTTTTT

V: TRBV25-1
J: TRBJ1-1
D: TRBD1
size: NA
CDR3: CASSRPLTGGAGNRAFF
DNA: TGTGCCAGCAGCAGGCCCCTAACAGGGGGCGCAGGGAATCGAGCTTTCTTT

V: TRBV4-1
J: TRBJ2-1
D: TRBD2
size: NA
CDR3: CASSQLMVLAGDNEQFF
DNA: TGCGCCAGCAGCCAACTCATGGTACTAGCGGGAGACAATGAGCAGTTCTTC

V: TRBV6-5
J: TRBJ1-4
D: TRBD1
size: NA
CDR3: CASSPIQGPNEKLFF
DNA: TGTGCCAGCAGTCCTATACAGGGGCCTAATGAAAAACTGTTTTTT

V: TRBV19
J: TRBJ1-1
D: NA
size: NA
CDR3: CASSPLGQYSTEAFF
DNA: TGTGCCAGTAGTCCCCTAGGACAGTATTCGACTGAAGCTTTCTTT

V: TRBV11-2
J: TRBJ2-1
D: NA
size: NA
CDR3: CASSSTYGYNEQFF
DNA: TGTGCCAGCAGCTCAACGTACGGTTACAATGAGCAGTTCTTC

V: TRBV3-1/TRBV3-2
J: TRBJ2-7
D: TRBD2
size: NA
CDR3: CASSWGLAGGWYF
DNA: TGTGCCAGCAGCTGGGGACTAGCGGGAGGATGGTACTTC

V: TRBV4-2
J: TRBJ2-7
D: NA
size: NA
CDR3: CASSQDPVNYEQYF
DNA: TGTGCCAGCAGCCAAGATCCCGTAAACTACGAGCAGTACTTC

V: TRBV9
J: TRBJ1-2
D: NA
size: once
CDR3: CASSVGGGYGYTF
DNA: TGTGCCAGCAGCGTAGGGGGAGGCTATGGCTACACCTTC

V: TRBV5-1
J: TRBJ2-1
D: TRBD1
size: once
CDR3: CASSAGDRGRLNEQFF
DNA: TGCGCCAGCAGCGCCGGGGACAGGGGGCGTCTTAATGAGCAGTTCTTC

V: TRBV27
J: TRBJ2-3
D: NA
size: NA
CDR3: CASSFYLGGPSTDTQYF
DNA: TGTGCCAGCAGTTTCTACTTGGGGGGGCCTAGCACAGATACGCAGTATTTT

V: TRBV7-2
J: TRBJ1-1
D: NA
size: NA
CDR3: CASSLGGKGDTEAFF
DNA: TGTGCCAGCAGCTTAGGGGGCAAGGGGGACACTGAAGCTTTCTTT